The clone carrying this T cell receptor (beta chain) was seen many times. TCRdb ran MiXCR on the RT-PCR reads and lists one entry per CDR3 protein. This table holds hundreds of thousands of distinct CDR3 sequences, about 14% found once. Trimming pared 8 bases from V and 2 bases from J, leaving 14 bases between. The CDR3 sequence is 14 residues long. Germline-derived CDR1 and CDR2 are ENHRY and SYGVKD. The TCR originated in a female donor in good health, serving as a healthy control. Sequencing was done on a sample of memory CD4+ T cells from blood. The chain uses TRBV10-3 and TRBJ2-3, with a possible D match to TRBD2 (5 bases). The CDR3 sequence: CAISRDWDTDTQYF. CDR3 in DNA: TGTGCCATCTCCCGGGATTGGGACACAGATACGCAGTATTTT.